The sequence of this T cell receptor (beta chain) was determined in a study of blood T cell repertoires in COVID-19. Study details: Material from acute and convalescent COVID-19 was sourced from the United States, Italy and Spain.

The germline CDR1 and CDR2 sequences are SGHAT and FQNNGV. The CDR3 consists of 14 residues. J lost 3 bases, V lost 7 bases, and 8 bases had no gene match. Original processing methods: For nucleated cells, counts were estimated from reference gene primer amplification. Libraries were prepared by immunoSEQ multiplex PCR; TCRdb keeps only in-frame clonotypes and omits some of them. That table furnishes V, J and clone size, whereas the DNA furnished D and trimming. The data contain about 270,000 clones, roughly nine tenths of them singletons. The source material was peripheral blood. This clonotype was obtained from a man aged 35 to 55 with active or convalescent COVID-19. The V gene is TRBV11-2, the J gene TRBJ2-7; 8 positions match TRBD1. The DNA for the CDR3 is TGTGCCAGCAACCCGACGACAGGGGTCTACGAGCAGTACTTC. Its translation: CASNPTTGVYEQYF.